This passage covers 18 T cell receptor beta chains from one sample sequenced in a study of T cell repertoires in cytomegalovirus infection. Their cognate antigens are unknown. TCRdb used MiXCR to reprocess the reads, holding one entry per CDR3 protein. Here the sample spans 35,000 to 55,000 distinct CDR3 sequences, roughly a fifth being singletons. The material sequenced was CD8+ T cells from cultured PBMCs, taken from culture after CMV antigen stimulation. These TCRs come from a human donor in good health (CMV status not recorded). Some clones in this sample may be carry-over from other donors' samples.

This clonotype occurred a few times. The chain links TRBV20-1 to TRBJ1-2; 8 bases map to TRBD1. The CDR3 is made up of 13 amino acids. Germline values: CDR1 DFQATT, CDR2 SNEGSKA (reference sequence). With 5 bases clipped from V and 8 bases from J, the junction kept 10 bases outside the gene matches. The CDR3 is CSAALQTGVGYTF. In DNA, the CDR3 is TGCAGTGCTGCCCTACAGACAGGGGTCGGCTACACCTTC.

This clonotype has only a few counts. The chain joins TRBV6-6 to TRBJ2-7; D not resolved. Per germline, CDR1 MNHNY and CDR2 SVGAGI (reference sequence). Trimming pared 4 bases from V and 4 bases from J, leaving 11 bases between. CDR3 length equals 13 residues. In DNA form, the CDR3 reads TGTGCCAGCAGTTCTACGACACCGTACGAGCAGTACTTC. Amino acids: CASSSTTPYEQYF.

The J gene is TRBJ2-5, the V gene TRBV19; 13 bases fit TRBD2. The CDR3 has 16 amino acids. Germline trimming cut 6 bases from V and 4 bases from J; bases unmatched to any gene: 8. Per germline, CDR1 LNHDA and CDR2 SQIVND (reference sequence). This chain's CDR3 is CASSPGTSGTLETQYF. CDR3 nucleotide sequence: TGTGCCAGTAGCCCTGGGACTAGCGGGACCCTAGAGACCCAGTACTTC. The complete variable domain, with remaining parts taken from reference TRBV19 and TRBJ2-5, reads DGGITQSPKYLFRKEGQNVTLSCEQNLNHDAMYWYRQDPGQGLRLIYYSQIVNDFQKGDIAEGYSVSREKKESFPLTVTSAQKNPTAFYLCASSPGTSGTLETQYFGPGTRLLVL.

This clonotype was detected many times. The gene calls are TRBV7-8 and TRBJ1-1; D might be TRBD1 (5 bases). This CDR3 comprises 16 residues. Trimming took 2 bases from V and 7 from J, leaving 20 bases between them. Germline V gives CDR1 SGHVS, CDR2 FQNEAQ. CDR3 protein: CASSLSGWGRAVEAFF. The CDR3 bases are TGTGCCAGCAGCTTAAGTGGTTGGGGCAGGGCGGTTGAAGCTTTCTTT.

This clonotype was counted a few times. The chain is built from TRBV20-1 and TRBJ2-7; 10 nucleotides match TRBD1. CDR3 length equals 13 residues. Per germline, CDR1 DFQATT and CDR2 SNEGSKA (reference sequence). The J segment lost 4 bases and the V segment lost 6 bases, leaving 6 bases of the junction unmatched. CDR3 protein: CSAIGTGAYEQYF. In DNA form, the CDR3 reads TGCAGTGCCATTGGGACAGGGGCGTACGAGCAGTACTTC.

This chain uses TRBV27 with TRBJ1-1, with D unclear. Germline V gives CDR1 MNHEY, CDR2 SMNVEV (reference sequence). This CDR3 has 14 amino acids. V was trimmed by 5 bases and J by 1 base, leaving 11 bases between them. The chain's CDR3 is CASSTLSGNTEAFF. The DNA of the CDR3 is TGTGCCAGCAGTACCCTGTCCGGGAACACTGAAGCTTTCTTT.

The V gene is TRBV6-6, the J gene TRBJ1-5; 7 bases match TRBD1. The CDR3 totals 16 residues. Germline CDR1 reads MNHNY; CDR2 reads SVGAGI (reference sequence). Trimming cost V 6 bases and J 5 bases; bases outside gene matches: 13. The CDR3 region has the DNA TGTGCCAGCAGGAGCCGGGACAGCGGCTCCGATCAGCCCCAGCATTTT. Its translation: CASRSRDSGSDQPQHF.

The J gene is TRBJ2-1, the V gene TRBV12-3 or TRBV12-4; 7 positions match TRBD1. Trimming took 6 bases from V and 5 from J; bases not matched to a gene: 13. There are 16 residues in the CDR3. The CDR3 DNA reads as TGTGCCAGCAGCCCCCCCGACAGGGCAACCCACAATGAGCAGTTCTTC. Its translation is CASSPPDRATHNEQFF.

This clonotype was counted at least ten times. The chain employs TRBV24-1 and TRBJ1-4; D not certain. The CDR3 runs to 15 residues. Deletions cut 1 base from V and 6 bases from J, with 11 bases between. Germline values: CDR1 KGHDR, CDR2 SFDVKD. The CDR3, as DNA: TGTGCCACCAGTGATTTAGGGCGGTGTTATGAAAAACTGTTTTTT. Its translation is CATSDLGRCYEKLFF.

In this sample, this clonotype turned up many times. The J gene is TRBJ2-1, the V gene TRBV7-9, with 8 bases that match TRBD2. CDR3 size: 16 residues. Trimming cost V 5 bases and J 0 bases; bases outside gene matches: 6. In germline, CDR1 is SEHNR, CDR2 FQNEAQ (reference sequence). CDR3: CASSGHSGSSYNEQFF. The CDR3 DNA follows: TGTGCCAGCAGCGGTCACAGCGGGAGCTCCTACAATGAGCAGTTCTTC.

This clonotype was detected only a few times. The genes are TRBV2 and TRBJ1-1, with a tentative D call TRBD1 (6 bases). Trimming pared 3 bases from V and 5 bases from J, leaving 13 bases between. Germline CDR1 SNHLY, CDR2 FYNNEI. The CDR3 covers 14 residues. In DNA, the CDR3 is TGTGCCAGCAGTGATTTGGGGGCCGGGACTGAAGCTTTCTTT. Amino acid sequence: CASSDLGAGTEAFF.

This clonotype was observed a handful of times. CDR3 sequence: CSVERGDTEAFF. The CDR3 DNA sequence: TGCAGCGTTGAACGGGGGGACACTGAAGCTTTCTTT. The rearrangement joins TRBV29-1 to TRBJ1-1; D perhaps matches TRBD1 (5 bases). This CDR3 is built from 12 residues. V lost 2 bases to trimming and J lost 3 bases, with 7 bases between them. The V gene's germline CDR1 is SQVTM and CDR2 ANQGSEA.

This clonotype was counted at least ten times. The chain carries TRBV7-9 and TRBJ1-1; D call uncertain. The V end was cut by 4 bases, the J end by 4 bases, with 13 bases between. In germline, CDR1 is SEHNR, CDR2 FQNEAQ (reference sequence). There are 14 residues in the CDR3. CDR3 nucleotide sequence: TGTGCCAGCAGCTCGGACCTGGGTGCCACTGAAGCTTTCTTT. Translation gives CASSSDLGATEAFF. The full variable domain, its missing parts supplied by reference TRBV7-9 and TRBJ1-1, is DTGVSQNPRHKITKRGQNVTFRCDPISEHNRLYWYRQTLGQGPEFLTYFQNEAQLEKSRLLSDRFSAERPKGSFSTLEIQRTEQGDSAMYLCASSSDLGATEAFFGQGTRLTVV.

This chain uses TRBV7-9 with TRBJ2-1; D ambiguous. Per the germline V gene, CDR1 is SEHNR and CDR2 is FQNEAQ (reference sequence). The length of the CDR3 is 12 residues. V dropped 7 bases and J dropped 8 bases, with 12 bases sitting between them. CDR3 sequence reads: CASTSGVHEQFF. As DNA, the CDR3 is TGTGCCAGCACCAGTGGGGTCCATGAGCAGTTCTTC. Using reference TRBV7-9 and TRBJ2-1 for the parts outside the CDR3, the full variable domain is DTGVSQNPRHKITKRGQNVTFRCDPISEHNRLYWYRQTLGQGPEFLTYFQNEAQLEKSRLLSDRFSAERPKGSFSTLEIQRTEQGDSAMYLCASTSGVHEQFFGPGTRLTVL.

The chain links TRBV4-3 to TRBJ1-1; 8 positions match TRBD1. Per the germline V gene, CDR1 is LGHNA and CDR2 is YSLEER. V gave up 1 base and J gave up 0 bases; unmatched junction bases: 7. This CDR3 region has 17 residues. The CDR3 reads CASSQGGQGLLNTEAFF. The CDR3 bases are TGCGCCAGCAGCCAAGGTGGACAGGGCCTACTGAACACTGAAGCTTTCTTT.

This clonotype has at least ten counts. This chain joins TRBV12-3 or TRBV12-4 and TRBJ1-2, with 9 bases identical to TRBD1. The CDR3 runs to 17 residues. With 6 bases clipped from V and 4 bases from J, the junction kept 15 bases outside the gene matches. This chain's CDR3 is CASSFGLSGTGIYGYTF. The CDR3 DNA is TGTGCCAGCAGCTTTGGACTAAGCGGGACAGGGATCTATGGCTACACCTTC.

The rearrangement joins TRBV5-1 to TRBJ2-5; D remains unclear. Germline V gene data show CDR1 as SGHRS and CDR2 as YFSETQ. The CDR3 extends over 13 amino acids. The ends were cut back, 4 bases at V and 3 bases at J, with 10 bases in the middle. CDR3: CASSPRTEETQYF. DNA for the CDR3: TGCGCCAGCAGCCCGAGAACGGAAGAGACCCAGTACTTC.

This clonotype was picked up a small number of times. One end of the junction fails to match germline, which may point to a read error. This chain uses TRBV12-3 or TRBV12-4 with TRBJ2-7; weak D call: TRBD1 (6 bases). This CDR3 has 14 residues. In DNA, the CDR3 is TGTGCCACCTCAATTCAGGGGCTAGCTCCTGAGCGGTACTTC. Translated, it gives CATSIQGLAPERYF.